This entry lists 15 T cell receptor beta chains sequenced from one sample in a study of identifying expanded T cells in peripheral blood (dated by TCRdb to 2018 to 2020). Library preparation was by the immunoSEQ multiplex PCR assay. Drawn from immuneACCESS, this table holds only the in-frame rearrangements with V and J called that TCRdb kept. Clones are partly lost; checked studies trace under half to an unresolved V gene and leave the rest unexplained. Counted in this sample were approximately 97,000 clones; 88% of them appeared once. Clones ranked in the top ten supply 11% to 15% of the sample. The sample consisted of blood. These receptors were obtained from a person aged 18 to 75 in good health.

The chain links TRBV2 to TRBJ1-4; 10 bases fit TRBD1. CDR3 length: 15 residues. V lost 6 bases, J lost 8 bases, and 9 bases stayed unmatched. Germline assignment: CDR1 SNHLY and CDR2 FYNNEI. CDR3 in DNA: TGTGCCAGCAGGACTGACAGGGGGCAGAGGGAAAAACTGTTTTTT. It translates to CASRTDRGQREKLFF.

V usage is TRBV9 and J usage is TRBJ2-2; D remains unclear. The CDR3 has 16 residues. Germline V lookup: CDR1 SGDLS, CDR2 YYNGEE. Trimming took 0 bases from V and 4 from J, leaving 13 bases between them. CDR3 bases: TGTGCCAGCAGCGTAGGTAGTCATTGGGGCACCGGGGAGCTGTTTTTT. Its protein product is CASSVGSHWGTGELFF.

This clone has a count of ten or more. The J gene is TRBJ1-5, the V gene TRBV20-1; no reliable D call. This CDR3 spans 11 amino acids. V was trimmed by 3 bases and J by 9 bases, leaving 9 bases between them. Per the germline V gene, CDR1 is DFQATT and CDR2 is SNEGSKA (reference sequence). This CDR3 reads CSASLGMPQHF. CDR3 in DNA: TGCAGTGCTAGTTTGGGCATGCCCCAGCATTTT.

This chain uses TRBV19 with TRBJ2-1; the D gene is possibly TRBD2 (5 bases). The CDR3 length is 15 residues. Germline CDR1 reads LNHDA; CDR2 reads SQIVND (reference sequence). Trimming took 6 bases from V and 0 from J, leaving 12 bases between them. CDR3 DNA sequence: TGTGCCAGTAGACCGAGCGGTGTCTCCTACAATGAGCAGTTCTTC. This translates into CASRPSGVSYNEQFF.

This clone was detected only once. The V call is TRBV27, the J call TRBJ1-1; 9 bases match TRBD1. CDR1 is MNHEY and CDR2 is SMNVEV in the germline V gene (reference sequence). V shed 4 bases and J 0 bases; nucleotides not matched to a gene: 12. CDR3 size: 18 residues. Here the CDR3 reads CASSSNRGQKLMNTEAFF. For the CDR3, the DNA is TGTGCCAGCAGTTCAAACAGGGGGCAGAAGTTGATGAACACTGAAGCTTTCTTT.

The V gene is TRBV19, the J gene TRBJ2-7; the match to TRBD1 covers 10 bases. The CDR3 runs to 16 residues. V trimming: 5 bases; J trimming: 2 bases; junction bases outside the gene matches: 9. Looked up from germline, CDR1 is LNHDA and CDR2 is SQIVND (reference sequence). CDR3 DNA sequence: TGTGCCAGTAGTGTATCCGGGACAGGGGAGACCTACGAGCAGTACTTC. Its protein is CASSVSGTGETYEQYF.

The chain carries TRBV2 and TRBJ2-5; no clear D gene. The CDR3 loop spans 12 amino acids. The germline V and J ends were trimmed by 3 bases and 5 bases, with 7 bases remaining between them. Germline-derived CDR1 and CDR2 are SNHLY and FYNNEI. CDR3 sequence reads: CASSDSAETQYF. The CDR3 nucleotides are TGTGCCAGCAGTGATTCGGCGGAGACCCAGTACTTC.

The rearrangement joins TRBV30 to TRBJ1-2, with D uncertain. The CDR3 has 13 amino acids. The V and J ends lost 0 bases and 2 bases respectively, with 7 bases between them. The germline gives CDR1 GTSNPN, CDR2 SVGIG (reference sequence). CDR3 residues: CAWSVNSNYGYTF. CDR3 coding DNA: TGTGCCTGGAGTGTTAACAGCAACTATGGCTACACCTTC.

The V call is TRBV11-1, the J call TRBJ1-1; maybe TRBD1 (6 bases). CDR1 is SGHAT, CDR2 FQDESV, per germline (reference sequence). Trimming took 5 bases from V and 4 from J, leaving 17 bases between them. This CDR3 contains 15 residues. CDR3 residues: CASSGETGLATEAFF. The DNA of the CDR3 is TGTGCCAGCAGCGGAGAAACAGGGTTGGCCACTGAAGCTTTCTTT.

The chain employs TRBV29-1 and TRBJ1-4; D may be TRBD1 (5 bases). The V gene lost 4 bases and the J gene lost 5 bases, with 17 bases spanning the gap. The germline V gene encodes CDR1 SQVTM and CDR2 ANQGSEA. The CDR3 loop spans 15 amino acids. CDR3 residues: CSVGASGTENEKLFF. CDR3 sequence (DNA): TGCAGCGTTGGAGCCTCCGGGACGGAGAATGAAAAACTGTTTTTT.

The chain recombines TRBV7-9 with TRBJ2-7; D gene unclear. Germline V CDR1 and CDR2: SEHNR, FQNEAQ (reference sequence). V lost 3 bases, J lost 5 bases, and 14 bases lay in between. This CDR3 comprises 14 residues. DNA for the CDR3: TGTGCCAGCAGCTTTGGGTTAACGGAGAACGAGCAGTACTTC. Amino acid sequence: CASSFGLTENEQYF.

The chain recombines TRBV5-8 with TRBJ2-5, with no clear D. The CDR3 consists of 15 residues. In germline, CDR1 is SGHTS, CDR2 YDEGEE. Trimming removed 0 bases at V and 4 bases at J, with 13 bases between. The CDR3 is CASSLGQQIGETQYF. Written as DNA, the CDR3 is TGTGCCAGCAGCTTGGGGCAGCAAATTGGAGAGACCCAGTACTTC.

This sequence joins TRBV11-3 and TRBJ1-1; maybe TRBD1 (6 bases). There are 13 residues in the CDR3. Germline CDR1 and CDR2: SGHNT and YENEEA. Trimming shortened V by 5 bases and J by 10 bases, and 17 bases separated the two germline ends. The CDR3 nucleotides are TGTGCCAGCAGCGCCCTTGGGGGGGCGGCAGCTTTCTTT. Translation: CASSALGGAAAFF.

This CDR3 is CASSQDLGGGREQYF. CDR3 coding DNA: TGTGCCAGCAGCCAAGATTTGGGGGGGGGCCGCGAGCAGTACTTC. The chain joins TRBV4-2 to TRBJ2-7, with TRBD2 as a possible D gene (7 bases). In germline, CDR1 is LGHNA, CDR2 YNFKEQ. The CDR3 extends over 15 amino acids. V lost 0 bases, J lost 6 bases, and 15 bases lay in between.

This sequence joins TRBV13 and TRBJ1-2; D not resolved. Trimming pared 4 bases from V and 9 bases from J, leaving 18 bases between. The CDR3 sequence is 14 residues long. In germline, CDR1 is PRHDT, CDR2 FYEKMQ (reference sequence). The CDR3 reads CASSSEEPQSSYTF. CDR3 DNA: TGTGCCAGCAGCTCCGAGGAACCCCAGAGTAGCTACACCTTC.